This TCR beta chain was obtained from a study of shared clonotypes between healthy human individuals. Terminally differentiated effector memory CD45RA+ cells were excluded from the naive CD8 cells, which were CD45RO-negative and positively selected for CCR7. Participating donors were healthy, HIV-negative adults free of recent acute infections or vaccinations. Within Nashville, Tennessee resided all donors, each a Caucasian adult. A word on this clone: Its antigen is still unknown.

General study results and limits: Donor scarcity curtailed the genetic and exposure-history diversity represented herein.

Here immunoSEQ multiplex PCR was the method, and the copy in TCRdb shows in-frame clones only, minus some. The sample carries about 590,000 clones, roughly 95% recorded once. The clonotype comes from a woman aged 25 to 45 in good health. The sequencing input was naive CD8+ T cells sorted from blood.

CDR3 sequence: CASSPQTGAYEQYF. The CDR3 DNA follows: TGTGCCAGCAGTCCCCAGACAGGGGCGTACGAGCAGTACTTC. This sequence joins TRBV27 and TRBJ2-5; 8 nucleotides agree with TRBD1. TRBJ2-7 matches the DNA end more closely, so the J call is doubtful. The CDR3 loop spans 14 amino acids. CDR1 and CDR2 from the germline V gene are MNHEY and SMNVEV (reference sequence).